This T cell receptor (beta chain) was recovered during a study of blood T cell repertoires in COVID-19. CDR1 and CDR2 (germline): SGHTA, FQGTGA. The V and J ends lost 4 bases and 2 bases, in that order; junction bases with no gene match: 9. The CDR3 covers 16 residues. Clones were read by immunoSEQ multiplex PCR, and TCRdb kept only the in-frame ones, dropping some. This table has tens of thousands of clones, 87% appearing once. The clonotype originates from an elderly woman with COVID-19, enrolled during active disease. This rearrangement joins TRBV7-3 to TRBJ2-5; 8 bases match TRBD2. The material sequenced was peripheral blood. The DNA of the CDR3 is TGTGCCAGCAGCTATGGGGGTAGCGGGGAACAAGAGACCCAGTACTTC. Its protein product is CASSYGGSGEQETQYF.